This T cell receptor (beta chain) derives from a study of T cell repertoires in cytomegalovirus infection. This clonotype was observed many times. Germline assignment: CDR1 MNHEY and CDR2 SVGAGI. J lost 3 bases, V lost 7 bases, and 16 bases had no gene match. The CDR3 length is 18 residues. MiXCR, applied by TCRdb to the reads, yields one record per CDR3 protein. The sample lists more than 400,000 distinct CDR3 sequences; about 26% were seen once. The rearrangement links TRBV6-5 to TRBJ2-1, with 9 bases that match TRBD2. The sample comprised PBMCs. The source is a human donor in good health (CMV status not recorded). Some clones in this sample may be carry-over from other donors' samples. The CDR3: CASNPGLAAPGIYNEQFF. The DNA for the CDR3 is TGTGCCAGCAATCCGGGACTAGCAGCCCCCGGAATCTACAATGAGCAGTTCTTC.